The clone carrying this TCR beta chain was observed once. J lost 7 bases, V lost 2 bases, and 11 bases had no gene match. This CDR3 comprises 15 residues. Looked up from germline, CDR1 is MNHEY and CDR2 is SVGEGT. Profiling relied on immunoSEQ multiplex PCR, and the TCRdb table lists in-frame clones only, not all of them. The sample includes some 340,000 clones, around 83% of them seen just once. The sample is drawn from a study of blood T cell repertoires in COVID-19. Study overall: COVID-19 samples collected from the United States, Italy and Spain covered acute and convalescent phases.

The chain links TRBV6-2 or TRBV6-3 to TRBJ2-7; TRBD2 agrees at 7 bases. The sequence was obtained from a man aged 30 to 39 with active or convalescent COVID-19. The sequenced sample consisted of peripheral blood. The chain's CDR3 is CASSYRLGPAGEQYF. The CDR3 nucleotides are TGTGCCAGCAGTTACCGCCTGGGTCCAGCGGGGGAGCAGTACTTC.